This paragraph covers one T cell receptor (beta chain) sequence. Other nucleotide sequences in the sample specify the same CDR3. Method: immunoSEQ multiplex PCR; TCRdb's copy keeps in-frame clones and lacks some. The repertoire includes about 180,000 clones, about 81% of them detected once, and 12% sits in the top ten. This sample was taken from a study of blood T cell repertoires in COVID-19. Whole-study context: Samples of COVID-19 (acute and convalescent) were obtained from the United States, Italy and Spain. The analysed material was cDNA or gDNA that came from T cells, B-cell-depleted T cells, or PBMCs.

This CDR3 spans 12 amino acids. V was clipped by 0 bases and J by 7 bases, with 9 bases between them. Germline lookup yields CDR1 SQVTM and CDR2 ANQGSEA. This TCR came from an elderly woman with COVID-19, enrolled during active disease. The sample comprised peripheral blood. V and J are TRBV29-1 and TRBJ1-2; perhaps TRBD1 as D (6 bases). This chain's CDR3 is CSVEEGAGGYTF. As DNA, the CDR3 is TGCAGCGTTGAAGAGGGGGCGGGTGGCTACACCTTC. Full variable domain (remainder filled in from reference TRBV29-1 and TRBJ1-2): SAVISQKPSRDICQRGTSLTIQCQVDSQVTMMFWYRQQPGQSLTLIATANQGSEATYESGFVIDKFPISRPNLTFSTLTVSNMSPEDSSIYLCSVEEGAGGYTFGSGTRLTVV.